The source of this T cell receptor (beta chain) is a study of blood T cell repertoires in COVID-19. Study at large: Sites across the United States, Italy and Spain contributed samples from acute and convalescent COVID-19.

Original analysis: Estimation of nucleated cell counts was performed using reference gene primer amplification. Measured with immunoSEQ multiplex PCR; TCRdb has only the in-frame clones, and not every one. For V, J and clone size, that table is used; D and trimming come from the DNA. The data show 140,000 to 150,000 clones, around 80% seen once. With V trimmed by 7 bases and J by 6 bases, 8 bases remained unmatched. The CDR3 sequence is 13 residues long. CDR1 and CDR2 from the germline V gene are SQVTM and ANQGSEA. This TCR was sampled from a man between 65 and 80 years old who had recovered from COVID-19. Input material: peripheral blood. This chain links TRBV29-1 with TRBJ1-4, with TRBD1 identical over 7 bases. CDR3 sequence (DNA): TGCAGCGGGATGACAGGGACGGATGAAAAACTGTTTTTT. It is translated as CSGMTGTDEKLFF.